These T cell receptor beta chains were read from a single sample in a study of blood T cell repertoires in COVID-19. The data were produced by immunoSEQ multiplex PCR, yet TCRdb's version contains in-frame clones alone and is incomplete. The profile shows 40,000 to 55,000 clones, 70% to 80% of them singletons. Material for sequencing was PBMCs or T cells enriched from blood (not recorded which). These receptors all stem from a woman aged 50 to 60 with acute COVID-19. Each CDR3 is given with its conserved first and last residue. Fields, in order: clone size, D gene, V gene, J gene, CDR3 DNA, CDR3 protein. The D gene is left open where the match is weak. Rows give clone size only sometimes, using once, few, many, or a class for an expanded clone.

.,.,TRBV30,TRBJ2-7,TGTGCCTGGAGTGAAGCGGGTAAGGGAAAGATCTACGAGCAGTACTTC,CAWSEAGKGKIYEQYF
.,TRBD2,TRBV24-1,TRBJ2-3,TGTGCCACCAGTGATTTAACCAGCGGGGGGTCTGTCACAGATACGCAGTATTTT,CATSDLTSGGSVTDTQYF
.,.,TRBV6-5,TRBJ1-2,TGTGCCAGCAGTTGGGACAAAGCTTCTAGCCCCTACACCTTC,CASSWDKASSPYTF
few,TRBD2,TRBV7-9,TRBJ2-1,TGTGCCAGCAGCTTAGATAGCGGGGCTAAGTTCTTC,CASSLDSGAKFF
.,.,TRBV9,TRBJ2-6,TGTGCCAGCAGTAAAGGGGGGGCTGGGGCCAACGTCCTGACTTTC,CASSKGGAGANVLTF
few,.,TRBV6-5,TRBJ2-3,TGTGCCAGCAACAGGGACCTCACAGATACGCAGTATTTT,CASNRDLTDTQYF
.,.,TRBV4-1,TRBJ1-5,TGCGCCAGCAGCCAAGATTTTGGGGGCCTTCAGCCCCAGCATTTT,CASSQDFGGLQPQHF
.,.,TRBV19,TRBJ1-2,TGTGCCAGTAGTATAGAGAACAGGGCTAGCTATGGCTACACCTTC,CASSIENRASYGYTF
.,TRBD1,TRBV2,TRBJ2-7,TGTGCCAGCCTCTGGACAGGGGACTCCTACGAGCAGTACTTC,CASLWTGDSYEQYF
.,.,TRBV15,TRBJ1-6,TGTGCCACCAGCAGTAATACCGCAGGGTTTTCACCCCTCCACTTT,CATSSNTAGFSPLHF
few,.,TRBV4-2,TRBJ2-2,TGTGCCAGCAGACGACAGCGAAACGGGGAGCTGTTTTTT,CASRRQRNGELFF
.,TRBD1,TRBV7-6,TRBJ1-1,TGTGCCAGCAGCTTAGCTGGGACAGGATCTGAAGCTTTCTTT,CASSLAGTGSEAFF
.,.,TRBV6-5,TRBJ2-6,TGTGCCAGCGGGCTACAGGGCTCTGGGGCCAACGTCCTGACTTTC,CASGLQGSGANVLTF
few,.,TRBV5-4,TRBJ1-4,TGTGCCGGAAAGGACAGCCTAAATGAAAAACTGTTTTTT,CAGKDSLNEKLFF
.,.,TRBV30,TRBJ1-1,TGTGCCTGGACCCCACGGGACACTGAAGCTTTCTTT,CAWTPRDTEAFF
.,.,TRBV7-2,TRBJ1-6,TGTGCCAGCAGCTTAGACGCCTCAGGGGCAAATTCACCCCTCCACTTT,CASSLDASGANSPLHF
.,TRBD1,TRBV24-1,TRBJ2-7,TGTGCCACCAGTGATTCCCAAGGGACAGGGGACTACGAGCAGTACTTC,CATSDSQGTGDYEQYF
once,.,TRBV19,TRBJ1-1,TGTGCCACGAGGGCAGGGGTCACTGAAGCTTTCTTT,CATRAGVTEAFF
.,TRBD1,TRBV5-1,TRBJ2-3,TGCGCCAGCAGCTTACGGAGGGACAGGGGTACAGATACGCAGTATTTT,CASSLRRDRGTDTQYF
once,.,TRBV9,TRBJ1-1,TGTGCCAGCAGCGTAGGTGAGTCTCCCGTTGAAGCTTTCTTT,CASSVGESPVEAFF
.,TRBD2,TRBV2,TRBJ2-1,TGTGCCAGCGTAACCGGGACTAGCTCCTACAATGAGCAGTTCTTC,CASVTGTSSYNEQFF
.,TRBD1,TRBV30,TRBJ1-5,TGTGCCTGGAGCTCTGGACAGGGGAGCAATCAGCCCCAGCATTTT,CAWSSGQGSNQPQHF
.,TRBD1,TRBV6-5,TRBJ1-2,TGTGCCAGCAGCTACCATACGGACAGGGAACGGTACACCTTC,CASSYHTDRERYTF
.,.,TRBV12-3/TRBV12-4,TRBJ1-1,TGTGCCAGCAGTTTGAACCAGGGGCTTGAAGCTTTCTTT,CASSLNQGLEAFF
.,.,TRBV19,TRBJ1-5,TGTGCCAGTAGTATAGTCTCTTTTAGCAATCAGCCCCAGCATTTT,CASSIVSFSNQPQHF
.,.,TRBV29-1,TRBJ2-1,TGCAGCTCACAGGGTTACAATGAGCAGTTCTTC,CSSQGYNEQFF
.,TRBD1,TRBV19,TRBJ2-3,TGTGCCAGTAGTCCAAGGGGTCAGGGGGAAGGTAGCACAGATACGCAGTATTTT,CASSPRGQGEGSTDTQYF
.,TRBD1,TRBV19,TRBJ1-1,TGTGCCAGTAGACTGGGACAGGGTCGGAACACTGAAGCTTTCTTT,CASRLGQGRNTEAFF
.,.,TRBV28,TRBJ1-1,TGTGCCAGCAGTCGTTATACAGGGCACACTGAAGCTTTCTTT,CASSRYTGHTEAFF
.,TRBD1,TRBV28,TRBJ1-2,TGTGCCAGCACTTGGGACAGCTATATCTATGGCTACACCTTC,CASTWDSYIYGYTF
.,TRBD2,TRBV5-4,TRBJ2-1,TGTGCCAGCAGCACCACTAGCGGGGGGGGCGGTTACAATGAGCAGTTCTTC,CASSTTSGGGGYNEQFF
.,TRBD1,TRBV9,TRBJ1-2,TGTGCCAGCAGCGTAGCTCCGGGACAGGGCTATGGCTACACCTTC,CASSVAPGQGYGYTF
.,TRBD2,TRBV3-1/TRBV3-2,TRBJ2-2,TGTGCCAGCAGCCTAAGCGGGACGAGAGACACCGGGGAGCTGTTTTTT,CASSLSGTRDTGELFF
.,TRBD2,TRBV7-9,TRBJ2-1,TGTGCCAGCAGCCCCCCCAGGACTAGAGTACATGAGCAGTTCTTC,CASSPPRTRVHEQFF
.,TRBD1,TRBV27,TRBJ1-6,TGTGCCAGCAGTTCGACCGACAGGGGGGATTCACCCCTCCACTTT,CASSSTDRGDSPLHF
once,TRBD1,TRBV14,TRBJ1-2,TGTGCCAGCAGCCCTCAGGACAGGGCCCTGAGGGTTCTCAGCGGCTACACCTTC,CASSPQDRALRVLSGYTF
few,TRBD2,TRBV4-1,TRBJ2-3,TGCGCCAGCAGCAGACTAGCGGGGGGGCAGGATACGCAGTATTTT,CASSRLAGGQDTQYF
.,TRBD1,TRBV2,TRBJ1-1,TGTGCCAGCAGCCCCCTAAGACAGGGCCCGAACACTGAAGCTTTCTTT,CASSPLRQGPNTEAFF
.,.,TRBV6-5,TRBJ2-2,TGTGCCAGCAGCTTCGACAGAGACACCGGGGAGCTGTTTTTT,CASSFDRDTGELFF
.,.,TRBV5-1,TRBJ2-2,TGCGCCAGCAGCCCCATTCAATCCGGGGAGCTGTTTTTT,CASSPIQSGELFF
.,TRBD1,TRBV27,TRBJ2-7,TGTGCCAGCAGCCGGACAGGGGGTTACGAGCAGTACTTC,CASSRTGGYEQYF
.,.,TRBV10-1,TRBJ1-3,TGCGCCAGCAGTGAGTCTCCAGACAGCTCTGGAAACACCATATATTTT,CASSESPDSSGNTIYF
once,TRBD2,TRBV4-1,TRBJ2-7,TGCGCCAGCAGCCTCGGATTAGCGGGGGCCTACCATCAGTACTTC,CASSLGLAGAYHQYF
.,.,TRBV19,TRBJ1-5,TGTGCCAGCTCCCCTTACAACCCTGGCAATCAGCCCCAGCATTTT,CASSPYNPGNQPQHF
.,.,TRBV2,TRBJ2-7,TGTGCCAGCAGTACAGGAACAGGCTACTACGAGCAGTACTTC,CASSTGTGYYEQYF
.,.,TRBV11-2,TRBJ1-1,TGTGCCAGCAGCCGGACAACGAACACTGAAGCTTTCTTT,CASSRTTNTEAFF
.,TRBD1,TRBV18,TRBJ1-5,TGTGCCAGCTCATCGACAGGGGGCAGGGAGCAGCCCCAGCATTTT,CASSSTGGREQPQHF
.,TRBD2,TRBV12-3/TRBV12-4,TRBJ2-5,TGTGCCAGCAGTTTAGGGCGGGGGGGCGCCCAGTACTTC,CASSLGRGGAQYF
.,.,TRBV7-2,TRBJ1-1,TGTGCCAGCAGCCCCCCGGAGCGGAACACTGAAGCTTTCTTT,CASSPPERNTEAFF
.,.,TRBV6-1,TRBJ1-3,TGTGCCAGCAGTGAATTGAGGTTAGGAAACACCATATATTTT,CASSELRLGNTIYF
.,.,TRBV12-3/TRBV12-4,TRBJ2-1,TGTGCCAGCAGAAGGACTGTTGAGCAGTTCTTC,CASRRTVEQFF
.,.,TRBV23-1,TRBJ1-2,TGCGCCAGCAGTCAAGGGGACACTAACTATGGCTACACCTTC,CASSQGDTNYGYTF
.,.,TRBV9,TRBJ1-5,TGTGCCAGCAGCGTAGACTGGAGAGACAATCAGCCCCAGCATTTT,CASSVDWRDNQPQHF